This record concerns one TCR beta chain sequence. The data derive from a study of Ad26.COV2.S vaccination and SARS-CoV-2 variants. Generated by immunoSEQ multiplex PCR, the TCRdb table keeps only in-frame clones and is missing some. The sample holds roughly 500,000 clones, 87% seen once. Germline CDR1 SQVTM, CDR2 ANQGSEA. The CDR3 loop spans 12 amino acids. Between the trimmed V and J ends, which lost 7 bases and 0 bases, there was a span of 7 bases. Sample treatment: roughly 19 received Ad26.COV2.S at low or high dose, single or two shots; about 5 received placebo; per-sample allocation not given. All samples were drawn on day 63, counting from the first vaccine or placebo injection.

Sequenced material: peripheral blood, taken in a trial of Ad26.COV2.S vaccine versus placebo. This receptor was taken from a person between 18 and 60 years old who received the Ad26.COV2.S COVID-19 vaccine or a placebo. This sequence joins TRBV29-1 and TRBJ2-1; possibly TRBD2 for D (5 bases). CDR3 nucleotide sequence: TGCAGCGCCAGCGGCTCCTACAATGAGCAGTTCTTC. Its translation is CSASGSYNEQFF.